The 6 T cell receptor beta chains below all came from one sample that was sequenced in a study of beta chain features in type 1 diabetes. Reverse transcription of all isolated RNA meant that expressed TCRB transcripts were sequenced. Sequencing used immunoSEQ multiplex PCR; TCRdb keeps in-frame clones, though not all of them. The sample shows 150,000 or so clones, 9% to 10% of them seen only once. Sequenced input: central memory CD4+ T cells from blood. The receptors originated from a woman aged 35 to 49 in good health.

This clone was detected many times. The CDR3 DNA reads TGTGCCAGCAGCTCGGGAACCGCCATCCTCACAGATACGCAGTATTTT. Amino acids: CASSSGTAILTDTQYF. The rearrangement links TRBV7-2 to TRBJ2-3, with D maybe TRBD2 (5 bases). The CDR3 covers 16 residues. Trimming removed 4 bases from V and 2 bases from J, with 16 bases in between. Germline CDR1 and CDR2: SGHTA and FQGNSA.

V gene TRBV20-1 combines with J gene TRBJ2-7; D remains unclear. The ends were cut back, 5 bases at V and 6 bases at J, with 11 bases in the middle. The germline CDR1 and CDR2 sequences are DFQATT and SNEGSKA (reference sequence). The CDR3 runs 11 residues. Here the CDR3 reads CSAPYTAEQYF. The CDR3 DNA sequence: TGCAGTGCTCCTTACACCGCCGAGCAGTACTTC.

The rearrangement uses TRBV14 and TRBJ2-7, with 8 bases fitting TRBD1. The CDR3 extends over 16 amino acids. With 2 bases clipped from V and 2 bases from J, the junction kept 8 bases outside the gene matches. Germline CDR1 SGHDN, CDR2 FVKESK. The CDR3 region has the DNA TGTGCCAGCAGCCAAAAAACCGGGACAGGAGCCTACGAGCAGTACTTC. Amino acids: CASSQKTGTGAYEQYF.

This clone was observed a handful of times. The V and J genes are TRBV6-5 and TRBJ2-1; the D gene is possibly TRBD2 (5 bases). Trimming removed 0 bases from V and 7 bases from J, with 7 bases in between. Germline CDR1 and CDR2: MNHEY and SVGAGI. The CDR3 covers 13 residues. DNA of the CDR3: TGTGCCAGCAGTTACTCGAGGGAGAATGAGCAGTTCTTC. Encoded protein: CASSYSRENEQFF.

This clone was recorded a few times. The chain recombines TRBV4-2 with TRBJ1-3, with 7 bases matching TRBD1. This CDR3 has 15 residues. In germline, CDR1 is LGHNA, CDR2 YNFKEQ. The V segment lost 4 bases and the J segment 5 bases; nucleotides outside the gene matches: 8. Written as DNA, the CDR3 is TGTGCCAGCAGCCCCCTTCAGGGGGAACGAAACACCATATATTTT. It yields the protein CASSPLQGERNTIYF.

This clone was counted only a few times. The V call is TRBV15, the J call TRBJ1-4; 9 positions match TRBD1. V lost 7 bases, J lost 4 bases, and 1 base stayed unmatched. The CDR3 runs to 13 residues. Germline CDR1 is LNHNV and CDR2 is YYDKDF (reference sequence). CDR3 sequence (DNA): TGTGCCACCACGGGACAGGGTAATGAAAAACTGTTTTTT. This codes for CATTGQGNEKLFF.